This T cell receptor beta chain is drawn from a study of STAT3 mutations in large granular lymphocyte leukemia. Study information: Over half of T-LGLL patients had one or more immunosuppressive regimens.

Whole-study findings and limits: In T-cell large granular lymphocyte leukemia, about half of patients showed multiple immunodominant subclonotypes. No sample exists from the first appearance of each clone.

This clone was observed a single time. Its antigen is still unknown. Germline V lookup: CDR1 SGHAT, CDR2 FQNNGV. V was cut by 1 base and J by 4 bases, with 5 bases left in between. The CDR3 length is 14 residues. Each sample's TCRbeta library yielded on average around 41,000 productive templates. Measured with immunoSEQ multiplex PCR; TCRdb has only the in-frame clones, and not every one. This table holds 9,000 to 9,500 clones, roughly 90% found once. The clonotype comes from a man older than 75 with T-cell large granular lymphocyte leukemia. Some clones in this sample may be carry-over from other donors' samples. The rearrangement links TRBV11-2 to TRBJ1-6; D call uncertain. The sample taken for sequencing was peripheral blood mononuclear cells. The CDR3 DNA follows: TGTGCCAGCAGCTTAGGGGCTTATAATTCACCCCTCCACTTT. Its translation is CASSLGAYNSPLHF. Supplemented by reference TRBV11-2 and TRBJ1-6, the full variable domain reads EAGVAQSPRYKIIEKRQSVAFWCNPISGHATLYWYQQILGQGPKLLIQFQNNGVVDDSQLPKDRFSAERLKGVDSTLKIQPAKLEDSAVYLCASSLGAYNSPLHFGNGTRLTVT.